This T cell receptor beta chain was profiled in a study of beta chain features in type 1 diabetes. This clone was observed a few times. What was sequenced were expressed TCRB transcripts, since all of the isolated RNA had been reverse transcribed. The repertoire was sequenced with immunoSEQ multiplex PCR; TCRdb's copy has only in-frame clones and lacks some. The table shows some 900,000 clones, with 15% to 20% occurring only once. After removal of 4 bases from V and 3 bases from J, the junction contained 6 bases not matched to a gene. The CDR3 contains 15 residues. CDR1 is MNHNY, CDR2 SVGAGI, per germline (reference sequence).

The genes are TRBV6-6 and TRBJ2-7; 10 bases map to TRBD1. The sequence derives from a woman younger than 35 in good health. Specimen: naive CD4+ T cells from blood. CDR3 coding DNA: TGTGCCAGCAGTTTCAGCGGGACAGGGGACTACGAGCAGTACTTC. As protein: CASSFSGTGDYEQYF.